The 30 T cell receptor beta chains reported below all come from one sample, sequenced in a study of T-cell memory formation after mild COVID-19. MiXCR, applied by TCRdb to the 5' RACE reads, yields one record per CDR3 protein. The data hold about 320,000 distinct CDR3 sequences, with roughly an eighth observed a single time. The sequenced sample consisted of PBMCs or a T cell subset sorted from them (not recorded which). These receptors originate from a man younger than 35 who had mild COVID-19 (a few samples of this study predate the infection). Cell type and time point are not known.

V usage is TRBV28 and J usage is TRBJ1-4; 9 nucleotides match TRBD1. Germline V gene data show CDR1 as MDHEN and CDR2 as SYDVKM. CDR3 length: 14 residues. J gave up 4 bases and V 5 bases, and 2 bases lay outside the gene matches. The CDR3 spells CASSRQGGNEKLFF. The CDR3 DNA reads as TGTGCCAGCAGTCGACAGGGGGGTAATGAAAAACTGTTTTTT.

CDR3 region: CASSLQGLETQYF. The CDR3 nucleotides are TGTGCCAGCAGCTTACAGGGTTTAGAGACCCAGTACTTC. The rearrangement joins TRBV11-2 to TRBJ2-5; D possibly corresponds to TRBD1 (5 bases). In germline, CDR1 is SGHAT, CDR2 FQNNGV. Trimming removed 2 bases at V and 4 bases at J, with 8 bases between. This CDR3 is built from 13 residues.

The V and J genes are TRBV15 and TRBJ2-1; D is unresolved. Germline V gene data show CDR1 as LNHNV and CDR2 as YYDKDF (reference sequence). The V end lost 3 bases, the J end lost 7 bases, and 4 bases lay between the germline ends. CDR3 length: 11 residues. The CDR3 spells CATSRLNEQFF. CDR3 nucleotide sequence: TGTGCCACCAGCAGGCTTAATGAGCAGTTCTTC.

This clonotype was seen more than once but under ten times. J is TRBJ2-2 and V is TRBV10-1, with D uncertain. The germline gives CDR1 WNHNN, CDR2 SYGVQD (reference sequence). The CDR3 is made up of 16 amino acids. V lost 3 bases to trimming and J lost 0 bases, with 11 bases between them. CDR3 loop: CASSENRVSNTGELFF. CDR3 nucleotide sequence: TGCGCCAGCAGTGAAAACAGAGTCTCGAACACCGGGGAGCTGTTTTTT.

This rearrangement joins TRBV5-5 to TRBJ2-3; 10 bases map to TRBD2. Germline CDR1 SGHKS, CDR2 YYEKEE (reference sequence). J was trimmed by 6 bases and V by 8 bases; bases with no gene match: 12. CDR3 length: 15 residues. Here the CDR3 DNA reads TGTGCCAGTGGCCGGCTAGCGGGGGACATCGATACGCAGTATTTT. Encoded protein: CASGRLAGDIDTQYF. Together with reference TRBV5-5 and TRBJ2-3, the CDR3 gives the full variable domain: DAGVTQSPTHLIKTRGQQVTLRCSPISGHKSVSWYQQVLGQGPQFIFQYYEKEERGRGNFPDRFSARQFPNYSSELNVNALLLGDSALYLCASGRLAGDIDTQYFGPGTRLTVL.

The chain employs TRBV6-5 and TRBJ2-7, with a weak D call TRBD2 (5 bases). Trimming took 2 bases from V and 4 from J, leaving 9 bases between them. Germline V gene lookup returns CDR1 MNHEY and CDR2 SVGAGI. The CDR3 loop spans 13 amino acids. The CDR3 coding sequence is TGTGCCAGCAGTTACGGGTGGAGGTACGAGCAGTACTTC. As protein: CASSYGWRYEQYF.

This clonotype has more than one count but fewer than ten. The V and J genes are TRBV20-1 and TRBJ2-3, with D possibly TRBD2 on 6 matching bases. Per the germline V gene, CDR1 is DFQATT and CDR2 is SNEGSKA (reference sequence). The V end lost 6 bases, the J end lost 2 bases, and 15 bases lay between the germline ends. This CDR3 has 14 residues. Here the CDR3 DNA reads TGCAGTGCAACGCCGGGGGTCCTCACAGATACGCAGTATTTT. As protein: CSATPGVLTDTQYF.

This chain joins TRBV9 and TRBJ1-2; D uncertain. V was shortened by 3 bases and J by 4 bases, with 16 bases between the two germline ends. The CDR3 loop spans 15 amino acids. Germline V CDR1 and CDR2: SGDLS, YYNGEE. The CDR3 DNA sequence: TGTGCCAGCAGCGAAACCCCGGACCCTTCCTATGGCTACACCTTC. Translated, it gives CASSETPDPSYGYTF.

This clonotype was seen many times. The chain joins TRBV10-3 to TRBJ2-3; 10 nucleotides match TRBD1. V shed 8 bases, J shed 4 bases, and the junction held 0 bases outside the gene matches. The CDR3 is 12 amino acids. CDR1 is ENHRY and CDR2 is SYGVKD in the germline V gene. The CDR3: CAIGTGADTQYF. The CDR3 region has the DNA TGTGCCATCGGGACAGGGGCAGATACGCAGTATTTT.

J is TRBJ1-5 and V is TRBV11-2, with 8 nucleotides matching TRBD1. CDR3 length: 16 residues. V lost 0 bases and J lost 3; bases outside the gene matches: 4. Germline V gene sequence: CDR1 SGHAT, CDR2 FQNNGV. In DNA, the CDR3 is TGTGCCAGCAGCTTAGATGCAGGGGGCATCAATCAGCCCCAGCATTTT. Protein sequence: CASSLDAGGINQPQHF. The whole variable domain, remainder taken from reference TRBV11-2 and TRBJ1-5, is EAGVAQSPRYKIIEKRQSVAFWCNPISGHATLYWYQQILGQGPKLLIQFQNNGVVDDSQLPKDRFSAERLKGVDSTLKIQPAKLEDSAVYLCASSLDAGGINQPQHFGDGTRLSIL.

This clonotype was seen only a few times. The chain links TRBV18 to TRBJ1-1; D gene uncertain. The CDR3 is 15 residues long. The germline V gene encodes CDR1 KGHSH and CDR2 LQKENI. Trimming took off 4 bases at V and 0 bases at J, with 12 bases between the two ends. The CDR3 sequence: CASSQGQTVNTEAFF. CDR3 nucleotides: TGTGCCAGCTCACAAGGGCAGACTGTGAACACTGAAGCTTTCTTT.

The genes are TRBV12-3 or TRBV12-4 and TRBJ2-1; D perhaps matches TRBD2 (7 bases). The V gene lost 6 bases and the J gene lost 9 bases, with 18 bases spanning the gap. This CDR3 is 14 amino acids long. The CDR3 DNA sequence: TGTGCCAGCAGATTTGGTGGGGGGGCCGGTGAGCAGTTCTTC. Translating it yields CASRFGGGAGEQFF.

This sequence joins TRBV11-2 and TRBJ2-1, with a tentative D call TRBD2 (7 bases). The CDR3 has 16 amino acids. Germline loops: CDR1 SGHAT, CDR2 FQNNGV. V lost 3 bases and J lost 1, with 13 bases in between. The CDR3 loop reads CASSLGGAGSYNEQFF. In DNA form, the CDR3 reads TGTGCCAGCAGCTTGGGGGGGGCTGGGTCCTACAATGAGCAGTTCTTC.

This clonotype was seen only a few times. The chain couples TRBV7-9 to TRBJ2-1, with 7 bases that match TRBD1. The CDR3 consists of 15 residues. Germline V CDR1 and CDR2: SEHNR, FQNEAQ (reference sequence). V was clipped by 4 bases and J by 4 bases; unmatched bases: 7. The CDR3 reads CASSSPGQRYNEQFF. The CDR3 bases are TGTGCCAGCAGCTCACCGGGACAGAGATACAATGAGCAGTTCTTC.

This clonotype was observed at least ten times. The J gene is TRBJ1-5, the V gene TRBV5-1; D might be TRBD1 (6 bases). CDR3 length: 17 residues. Trimming cost V 0 bases and J 0 bases, with 13 bases left between them. The germline CDR1 and CDR2 sequences are SGHRS and YFSETQ. In nucleotides, the CDR3 is TGCGCCAGCAGCTTGGCCTATGGGGGGCATAGCAATCAGCCCCAGCATTTT. Residues: CASSLAYGGHSNQPQHF.

In this sample, this clonotype turned up many times. The chain is built from TRBV7-2 and TRBJ2-3; D ambiguous. The CDR3 is made up of 16 amino acids. Germline V gene lookup returns CDR1 SGHTA and CDR2 FQGNSA. Trimming removed 1 base at V and 2 bases at J, with 13 bases between. CDR3 DNA sequence: TGTGCCAGCAGCTTAGATTACGGGTCCTCCACAGATACGCAGTATTTT. Translated, it gives CASSLDYGSSTDTQYF.

This clonotype was picked up a small number of times. The J gene is TRBJ2-5, the V gene TRBV5-1; tentative D call: TRBD1 (6 bases). CDR1 SGHRS and CDR2 YFSETQ come from the germline V gene. The CDR3 contains 13 residues. Trimming left V 3 bases short and J 3 bases short, with 9 bases between. This CDR3 reads CASSSRDKETQYF. CDR3 in DNA: TGCGCCAGCAGCTCCCGGGACAAAGAGACCCAGTACTTC.

The chain uses TRBV24-1 and TRBJ2-1, with TRBD1 matching over 9 bases. Germline CDR1 reads KGHDR; CDR2 reads SFDVKD. The ends lost 4 bases at V and 3 bases at J; junction bases unmatched: 6. The CDR3 is 16 amino acids. The CDR3 DNA is TGTGCCACCAGTGAAACCGGGACAGGGCTCTACAATGAGCAGTTCTTC. This encodes CATSETGTGLYNEQFF.

This clonotype has just a few counts. The chain employs TRBV7-2 and TRBJ2-5; 8 bases are shared with TRBD2. This CDR3 is 15 amino acids long. V dropped 8 bases and J dropped 1; count of bases not matched to a gene: 9. The V gene's germline CDR1 is SGHTA and CDR2 FQGNSA. The CDR3 nucleotides read TGTGCCAGCCTTGAGGCGGGGGGCCCCCAAGAGACCCAGTACTTC. Protein sequence: CASLEAGGPQETQYF.

The sample holds a few counts of this clonotype. The chain has TRBV12-3 or TRBV12-4 and TRBJ2-1; 11 nucleotides match TRBD2. V dropped 4 bases and J dropped 5; count of bases not matched to a gene: 4. There are 15 residues in the CDR3. CDR3 region: CASSWLAGGHNEQFF. The CDR3 DNA sequence: TGTGCCAGCAGTTGGCTAGCGGGGGGACACAATGAGCAGTTCTTC.

The chain uses TRBV27 and TRBJ1-1; D not resolved. V dropped 10 bases and J dropped 4 bases, with 10 bases sitting between them. Germline values: CDR1 MNHEY, CDR2 SMNVEV (reference sequence). CDR3 length: 11 amino acids. This chain's CDR3 is CAIHRGTEAFF. CDR3 coding DNA: TGTGCCATCCACCGGGGCACTGAAGCTTTCTTT.

This clonotype showed up just a few times. V usage is TRBV5-1 and J usage is TRBJ1-4; no reliable D call. The CDR3 runs 15 residues. The ends were cut back, 4 bases at V and 0 bases at J, with 10 bases in the middle. CDR1 and CDR2 from the germline V gene are SGHRS and YFSETQ. Here the CDR3 DNA reads TGCGCCAGCAGCAACACGTTTGCAACTAATGAAAAACTGTTTTTT. Encoded protein: CASSNTFATNEKLFF.

This clonotype was seen more than once but under ten times. The chain couples TRBV11-2 to TRBJ2-7, with a tentative D call TRBD2 (6 bases). V lost 5 bases and J lost 4, with 15 bases in between. CDR1 is SGHAT and CDR2 is FQNNGV in the germline V gene. This CDR3 has 14 residues. CDR3 DNA sequence: TGTGCCAGCAGCCCCGCCAGGAGGGTGTACGAGCAGTACGTC. Translation gives CASSPARRVYEQYV.

This clonotype was detected only a few times. This chain uses TRBV12-5 with TRBJ2-2, with TRBD1 matching 9 bases. The CDR3 spans 17 residues. Trimming took 7 bases from V and 6 from J; bases not matched to a gene: 15. Looked up from germline, CDR1 is LGHNT and CDR2 is FRNRAP. The CDR3 coding sequence is TGTGCTAGTGCTTCCCGGTTGGGACAGGGTTTAGCCGGGGAGCTGTTTTTT. Translated, it gives CASASRLGQGLAGELFF.

The chain employs TRBV6-2 or TRBV6-3 and TRBJ2-5, with D tentatively TRBD2 (6 bases). The CDR3 extends over 13 amino acids. Germline V gives CDR1 MNHEY, CDR2 SVGEGT. Trimming cost V 6 bases and J 1 base, with 9 bases left between them. CDR3 coding DNA: TGTGCCAGCAGAAACGGGGGCCAAGAGACCCAGTACTTC. Protein: CASRNGGQETQYF.

The chain has TRBV2 and TRBJ2-1; TRBD1 aligns across 8 bases. With V trimmed by 6 bases and J by 15 bases, 10 bases remained unmatched. In germline, CDR1 is SNHLY, CDR2 FYNNEI. The CDR3 totals 12 residues. For the CDR3, the DNA is TGTGCCAGCAGGCCAGGACAGGGTATGTGGTTCTTC. Amino acids: CASRPGQGMWFF.

This clonotype was counted between two and nine times. V and J are TRBV6-5 and TRBJ2-1, with 9 bases fitting TRBD1. From germline, CDR1 is MNHEY and CDR2 SVGAGI. The CDR3 sequence is 15 residues long. After removal of 2 bases from V and 3 bases from J, the junction contained 2 bases not matched to a gene. CDR3 nucleotides: TGTGCCAGCAGTTACCCGGGACAGGGCTACAATGAGCAGTTCTTC. It translates to CASSYPGQGYNEQFF.

In its sample, this clonotype was seen a few times. The rearrangement links TRBV6-2 or TRBV6-3 to TRBJ2-1; 12 bases align to TRBD2. This CDR3 has 15 amino acids. The V gene's germline CDR1 is MNHEY and CDR2 SVGEGT. After removal of 4 bases from V and 8 bases from J, the junction contained 6 bases not matched to a gene. The CDR3 nucleotides read TGTGCCAGCAGTTTCCCTAGCGGGGGGGCGTATGAGCAGTTCTTC. This translates into CASSFPSGGAYEQFF.

This clonotype was seen a few times. The chain links TRBV29-1 to TRBJ1-1; D not resolved. V was trimmed by 4 bases and J by 4 bases, leaving 10 bases between them. From germline, CDR1 is SQVTM and CDR2 ANQGSEA. There are 12 residues in the CDR3. CDR3 residues: CSVVQVTTEAFF. The CDR3 bases are TGCAGCGTTGTCCAGGTTACCACTGAAGCTTTCTTT.

There are a few counts of this clonotype. This chain connects TRBV7-2 to TRBJ2-1, with no clear D. V was shortened by 3 bases and J by 4 bases, with 13 bases between the two germline ends. The CDR3 length is 15 residues. Per the germline V gene, CDR1 is SGHTA and CDR2 is FQGNSA. The CDR3 loop reads CASSLDHDGYNEQFF. CDR3 coding DNA: TGTGCCAGCAGCTTGGACCACGACGGATACAATGAGCAGTTCTTC.